This paragraph covers one TCR beta chain sequence. The antigen is undetermined. Here immunoSEQ multiplex PCR was the method, and the copy in TCRdb shows in-frame clones only, minus some. The sample has 150,000 to 200,000 clones; 90% to 95% are singletons. The record originates from a study of T cell responses to AZD1222 COVID-19 vaccine. Notes on the study in general: Following two doses of AZD1222, Spike-specific TCR breadth and depth rose. Baseline seropositivity occurred in only six AZD1222 recipients.

CDR3 length equals 14 residues. V lost 5 bases and J lost 8, with 17 bases in between. Germline V gene sequence: CDR1 MNHEY, CDR2 SMNVEV (reference sequence). The genes are TRBV27 and TRBJ2-3; D not resolved. Specimen: peripheral blood, collected on day 0 of AZD1222 vaccination. The clonotype was recovered from an adult in good health. The CDR3, as DNA: TGTGCCAGCAGTCCGGGCTCCTCTGTGGGTACGCAGTATTTT. Protein product: CASSPGSSVGTQYF.